The rows below give T cell receptor beta chains drawn from one sample of a study of CD8+ T cells in alopecia areata. Repertoires were generated with immunoSEQ multiplex PCR, while TCRdb's copy carries only in-frame clones and drops some. The sample contains 130,000 or so clones, roughly 50% of which appear only once. The specimen was NKG2D-low CD8+ T cells sorted from blood. The receptor source for this set is a human donor with alopecia areata. The CDR3 runs from the conserved cysteine through the conserved F or W. The D gene is left open where the match is weak. Clone size is shown for a subset of rows, as once, few, many or a class of expanded clone.

length	V	J	size	D	DNA	CDR3
11	TRBV29-1	TRBJ2-7	NA	NA	TGCAGCGTGTGGGGTGTGAACGAGCAGTACTTC	CSVWGVNEQYF
13	TRBV4-3	TRBJ2-5	NA	NA	TGCGCCAGCAGCCGGACCGTTCAAGAGACCCAGTACTTC	CASSRTVQETQYF
13	TRBV7-9	TRBJ2-7	NA	NA	TGTGCCAGCAGCGCCCCTCGGGGATTCGAGCAGTACTTC	CASSAPRGFEQYF
15	TRBV2	TRBJ2-1	NA	TRBD2	TGTGCCAGCAGTGAAGATAGCGGGCCCTACAATGAGCAGTTCTTC	CASSEDSGPYNEQFF
15	TRBV11-2	TRBJ2-5	NA	NA	TGTGCCAGCAGCCGCCGGCAGGGGCCAGAAGAGACCCAGTACTTC	CASSRRQGPEETQYF
13	TRBV2	TRBJ2-3	NA	NA	TGTGCCCGAGCAGGGACTTACACAGATACGCAGTATTTT	CARAGTYTDTQYF
12	TRBV2	TRBJ2-3	NA	NA	TGTGCCAGCAGTACAGGGTCAGATACGCAGTATTTT	CASSTGSDTQYF
13	TRBV27	TRBJ2-2	once	NA	TGTGCCAGCAGTGACTGGGACACCGGGGAGCTGTTTTTT	CASSDWDTGELFF
14	TRBV6-5	TRBJ2-6	NA	NA	TGTGCCAGCAGTTTGGACACCGGTGCCAACGTCCTGACTTTC	CASSLDTGANVLTF
14	TRBV29-1	TRBJ2-3	NA	TRBD1	TGCAGCGGCCAGGGGACAGATAGCACAGATACGCAGTATTTT	CSGQGTDSTDTQYF
13	TRBV29-1	TRBJ2-5	few	NA	TGCAGCGTTGAACCGCGGTACCAAGAGACCCAGTACTTC	CSVEPRYQETQYF
14	TRBV30	TRBJ2-5	NA	TRBD1	TGTGCCTGGAGTGTAACAGGGGGCGGTGAGACCCAGTACTTC	CAWSVTGGGETQYF
12	TRBV4-3	TRBJ2-1	NA	NA	TGCGCCAGCAGCCACCTAGCTAATGAGCAGTTCTTC	CASSHLANEQFF
14	TRBV14	TRBJ1-1	few	NA	TGTGCCAGCAGCCTGGTTCCAGGGAACACTGAAGCTTTCTTT	CASSLVPGNTEAFF
15	TRBV4-3	TRBJ2-1	NA	NA	TGCGCCAGCAGCCTAGGATCTAGCGAATACAATGAGCAGTTCTTC	CASSLGSSEYNEQFF
14	TRBV7-8	TRBJ1-5	NA	NA	TGTGCCAGCAGCAAAGGACAGTTAAATCAGCCCCAGCATTTT	CASSKGQLNQPQHF
13	TRBV27	TRBJ2-1	NA	NA	TGTGCCAGCAGTTTATCGACCGTTAATGAGCAGTTCTTC	CASSLSTVNEQFF
13	TRBV7-8	TRBJ1-5	NA	TRBD1	TGTGCCAGCAGCTTGGGACAGGGCCAGCCCCAGCATTTT	CASSLGQGQPQHF
17	TRBV4-1	TRBJ2-7	NA	NA	TGCGCCAGCAGCCTCCTCGAGGAACAGGGCGGATACTCCGAGCAGTACTTC	CASSLLEEQGGYSEQYF
13	TRBV29-1	TRBJ1-2	NA	TRBD1	TGCAGCGTCCCCGGACAGGGGAAGAATGGCTACACCTTC	CSVPGQGKNGYTF
16	TRBV6-6	TRBJ2-3	NA	TRBD2	TGTGCCAGCAGTTTAACTCTAGCGGGGAACACAGATACGCAGTATTTT	CASSLTLAGNTDTQYF
14	TRBV27	TRBJ1-2	NA	NA	TGTGCCAGCAGTTTAGGCGACGGAACTTATGGCTACACCTTC	CASSLGDGTYGYTF
11	TRBV29-1	TRBJ1-2	few	NA	TGCAGCGTTGAAGGGACAGTGGGCTACACCTTC	CSVEGTVGYTF
15	TRBV4-1	TRBJ1-4	few	NA	TGCGCCAGCAGCGCTGTTGTAGGGGAACGGGAAAAACTGTTTTTT	CASSAVVGEREKLFF
13	TRBV27	TRBJ1-5	few	NA	TGTGCCAGCAGTTTAGAAGGAGGACAGCCCCAGCATTTT	CASSLEGGQPQHF
10	TRBV29-1	TRBJ2-5	NA	NA	TGCAGCGTTCCCCTAGAGACCCAGTACTTC	CSVPLETQYF
10	TRBV20-1	TRBJ2-1	NA	NA	TGCAGTGCTGGAATAAGTGAGCAGTTCTTC	CSAGISEQFF
11	TRBV29-1	TRBJ2-3	NA	NA	TGCAGCGTCCTAAGCACAGATACGCAGTATTTT	CSVLSTDTQYF
14	TRBV5-6	TRBJ2-7	few	TRBD1	TGTGCCAGCAGCCCGGGACAGAAAAGATACGAGCAGTACTTC	CASSPGQKRYEQYF